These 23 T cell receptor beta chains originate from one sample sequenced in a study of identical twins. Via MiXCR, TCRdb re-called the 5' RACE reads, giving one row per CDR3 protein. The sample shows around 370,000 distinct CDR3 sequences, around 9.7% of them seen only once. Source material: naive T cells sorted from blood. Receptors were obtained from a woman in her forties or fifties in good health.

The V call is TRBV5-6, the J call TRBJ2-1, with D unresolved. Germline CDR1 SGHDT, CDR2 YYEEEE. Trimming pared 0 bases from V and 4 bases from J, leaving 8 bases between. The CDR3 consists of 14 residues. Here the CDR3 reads CASSLVEFYNEQFF. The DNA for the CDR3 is TGTGCCAGCAGCTTGGTGGAGTTTTACAATGAGCAGTTCTTC.

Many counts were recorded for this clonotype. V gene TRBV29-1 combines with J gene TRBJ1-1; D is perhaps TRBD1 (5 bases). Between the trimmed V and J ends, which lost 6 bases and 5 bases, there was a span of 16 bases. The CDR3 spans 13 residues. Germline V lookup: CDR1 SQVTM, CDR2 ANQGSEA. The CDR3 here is CSVHGGEVTEAFF. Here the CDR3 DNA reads TGCAGCGTCCATGGAGGGGAGGTAACTGAAGCTTTCTTT.

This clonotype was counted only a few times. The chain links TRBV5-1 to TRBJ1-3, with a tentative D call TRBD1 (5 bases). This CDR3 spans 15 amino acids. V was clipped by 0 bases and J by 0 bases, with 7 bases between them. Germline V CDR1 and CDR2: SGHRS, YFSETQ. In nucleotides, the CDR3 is TGCGCCAGCAGCTTGGCCCAGGGCTCTGGAAACACCATATATTTT. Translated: CASSLAQGSGNTIYF.

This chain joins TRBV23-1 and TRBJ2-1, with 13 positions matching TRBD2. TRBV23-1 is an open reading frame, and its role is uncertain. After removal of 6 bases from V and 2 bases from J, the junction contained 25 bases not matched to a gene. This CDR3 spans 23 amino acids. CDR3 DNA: TGCGCCAGCAGCCAAATGGGGACATGTGGGACTAGCGGGGTAGGGTCCCCCTACAATGAGCAGTTCTTC. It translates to CASSQMGTCGTSGVGSPYNEQFF.

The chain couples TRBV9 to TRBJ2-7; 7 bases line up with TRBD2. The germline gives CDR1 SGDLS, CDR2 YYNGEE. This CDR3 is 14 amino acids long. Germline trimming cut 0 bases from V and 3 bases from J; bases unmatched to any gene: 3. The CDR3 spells CASSVGGRGYEQYF. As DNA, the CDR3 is TGTGCCAGCAGCGTAGGCGGGAGAGGCTACGAGCAGTACTTC.

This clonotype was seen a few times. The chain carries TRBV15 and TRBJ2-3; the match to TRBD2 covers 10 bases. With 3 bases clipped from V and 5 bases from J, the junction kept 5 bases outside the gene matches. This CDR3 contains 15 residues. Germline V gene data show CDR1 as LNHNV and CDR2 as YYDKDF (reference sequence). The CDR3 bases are TGTGCCACCAGCAGTGCTAGCGGGGGCAAAGATACGCAGTATTTT. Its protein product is CATSSASGGKDTQYF.

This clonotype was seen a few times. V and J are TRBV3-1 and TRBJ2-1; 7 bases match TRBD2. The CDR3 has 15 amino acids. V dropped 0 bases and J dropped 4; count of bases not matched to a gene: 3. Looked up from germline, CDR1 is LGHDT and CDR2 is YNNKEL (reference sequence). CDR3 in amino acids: CASSQDWREYNEQFF. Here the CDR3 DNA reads TGTGCCAGCAGCCAAGACTGGCGGGAGTACAATGAGCAGTTCTTC.

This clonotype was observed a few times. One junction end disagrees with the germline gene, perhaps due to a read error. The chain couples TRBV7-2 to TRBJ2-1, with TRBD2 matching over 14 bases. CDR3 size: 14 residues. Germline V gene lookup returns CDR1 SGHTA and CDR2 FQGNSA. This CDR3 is CASSLGLAGGRKVF. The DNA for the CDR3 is TGTGCCAGCAGCTTAGGACTAGCGGGAGGGCGCAAGGTCTTC. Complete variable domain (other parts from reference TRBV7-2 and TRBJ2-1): GAGVSQSPSNKVTEKGKDVELRCDPISGHTALYWYRQSLGQGLEFLIYFQGNSAPDKSGLPSDRFSAERTGGSVSTLTIQRTQQEDSAVYLCASSLGLAGGRKVFGPGTRLTVL.

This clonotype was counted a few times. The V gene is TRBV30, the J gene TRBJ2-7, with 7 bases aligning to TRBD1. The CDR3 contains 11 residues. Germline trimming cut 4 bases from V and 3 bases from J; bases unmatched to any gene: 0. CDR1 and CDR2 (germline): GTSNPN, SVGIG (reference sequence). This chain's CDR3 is CAWTGGYEQYF. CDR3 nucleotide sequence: TGTGCCTGGACAGGGGGCTACGAGCAGTACTTC.

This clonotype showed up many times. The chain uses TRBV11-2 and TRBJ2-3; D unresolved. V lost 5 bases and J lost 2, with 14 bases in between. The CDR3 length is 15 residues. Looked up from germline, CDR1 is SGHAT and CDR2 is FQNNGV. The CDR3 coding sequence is TGTGCCAGCAGCGGGATTGGCGGAGTCACAGATACGCAGTATTTT. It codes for CASSGIGGVTDTQYF.

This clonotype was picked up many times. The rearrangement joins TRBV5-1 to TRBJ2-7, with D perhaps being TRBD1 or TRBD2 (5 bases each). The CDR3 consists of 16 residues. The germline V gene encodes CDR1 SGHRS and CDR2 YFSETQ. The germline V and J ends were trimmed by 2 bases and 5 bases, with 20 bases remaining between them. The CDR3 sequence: CASSLEPGSGGHEQYF. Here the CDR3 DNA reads TGCGCCAGCAGCTTAGAACCAGGGAGTGGAGGCCACGAGCAGTACTTC.

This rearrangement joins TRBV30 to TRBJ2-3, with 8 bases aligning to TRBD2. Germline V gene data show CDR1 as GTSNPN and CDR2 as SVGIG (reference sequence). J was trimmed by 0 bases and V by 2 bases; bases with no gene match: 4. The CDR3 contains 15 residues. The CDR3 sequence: CAWSRREASTDTQYF. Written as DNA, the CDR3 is TGTGCCTGGAGTCGGCGGGAGGCTAGCACAGATACGCAGTATTTT.

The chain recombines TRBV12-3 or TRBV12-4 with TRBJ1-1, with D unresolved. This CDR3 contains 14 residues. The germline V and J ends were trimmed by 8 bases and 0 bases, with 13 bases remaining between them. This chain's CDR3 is CASHEQSLNTEAFF. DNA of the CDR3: TGTGCCAGCCACGAACAGTCACTGAACACTGAAGCTTTCTTT.

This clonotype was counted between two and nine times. This CDR3 is CASSAISTDTQYF. The CDR3 region has the DNA TGTGCCAGCAGCGCAATCAGCACAGATACGCAGTATTTT. This chain links TRBV11-2 with TRBJ2-3; D is unresolved. Trimming took off 5 bases at V and 0 bases at J, with 6 bases between the two ends. There are 13 residues in the CDR3. Germline values: CDR1 SGHAT, CDR2 FQNNGV.

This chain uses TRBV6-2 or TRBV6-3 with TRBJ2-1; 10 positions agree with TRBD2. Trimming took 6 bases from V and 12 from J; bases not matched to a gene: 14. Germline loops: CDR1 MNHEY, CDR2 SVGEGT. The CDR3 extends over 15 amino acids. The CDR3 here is CASSPRGLANVGQFF. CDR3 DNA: TGTGCCAGCAGCCCTAGGGGACTAGCGAATGTGGGGCAGTTCTTC.

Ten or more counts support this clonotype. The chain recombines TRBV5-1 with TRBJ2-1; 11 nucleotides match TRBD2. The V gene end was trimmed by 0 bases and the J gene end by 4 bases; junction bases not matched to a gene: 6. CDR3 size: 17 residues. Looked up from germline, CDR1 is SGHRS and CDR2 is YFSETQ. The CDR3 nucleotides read TGCGCCAGCAGCTTGGAAAATAGCGGGAGGGATTACAATGAGCAGTTCTTC. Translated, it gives CASSLENSGRDYNEQFF.

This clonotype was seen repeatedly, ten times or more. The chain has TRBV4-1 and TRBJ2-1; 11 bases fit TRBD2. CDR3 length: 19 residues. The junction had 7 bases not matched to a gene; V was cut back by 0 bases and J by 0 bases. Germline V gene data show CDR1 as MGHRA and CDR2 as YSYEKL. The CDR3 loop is CASSQEILAGVVSYNEQFF. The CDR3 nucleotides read TGCGCCAGCAGCCAAGAAATACTAGCGGGAGTCGTCTCCTACAATGAGCAGTTCTTC.

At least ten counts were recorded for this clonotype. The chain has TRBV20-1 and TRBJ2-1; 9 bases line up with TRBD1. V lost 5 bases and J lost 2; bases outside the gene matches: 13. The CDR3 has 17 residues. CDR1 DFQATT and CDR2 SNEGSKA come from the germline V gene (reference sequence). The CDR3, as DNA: TGCAGTGCTGAGTTAATTATCGGACAGGGGACCTACAATGAGCAGTTCTTC. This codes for CSAELIIGQGTYNEQFF.

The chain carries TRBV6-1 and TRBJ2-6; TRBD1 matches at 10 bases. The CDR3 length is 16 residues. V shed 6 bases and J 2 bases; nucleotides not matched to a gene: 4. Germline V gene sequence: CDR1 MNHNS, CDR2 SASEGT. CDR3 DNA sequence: TGTGCCAGCAGCCCGGGACAGGGGACTGGGGCCAACGTCCTGACTTTC. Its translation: CASSPGQGTGANVLTF.

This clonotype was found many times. CDR3: CSSAQNYNEQFF. CDR3 DNA sequence: TGCAGCTCGGCTCAGAACTACAATGAGCAGTTCTTC. The chain links TRBV29-1 to TRBJ2-1; D gene ambiguous. With 8 bases removed from V and 3 bases from J, the gap between germline ends came to 11 bases. CDR3 length: 12 residues. Germline V gene sequence: CDR1 SQVTM, CDR2 ANQGSEA.

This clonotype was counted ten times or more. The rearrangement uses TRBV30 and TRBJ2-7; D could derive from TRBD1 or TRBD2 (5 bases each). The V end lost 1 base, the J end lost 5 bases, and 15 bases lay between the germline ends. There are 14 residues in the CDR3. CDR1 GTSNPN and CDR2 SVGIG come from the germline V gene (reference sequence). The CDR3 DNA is TGTGCCTGGAGTGGGGACGTCCTCCGGAACGAGCAGTACTTC. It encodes CAWSGDVLRNEQYF.

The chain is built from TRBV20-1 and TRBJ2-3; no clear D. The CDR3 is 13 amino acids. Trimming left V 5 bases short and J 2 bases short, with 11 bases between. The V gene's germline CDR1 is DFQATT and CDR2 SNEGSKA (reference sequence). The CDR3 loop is CSAPGFTTDTQYF. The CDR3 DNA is TGCAGTGCTCCCGGGTTTACCACAGATACGCAGTATTTT.

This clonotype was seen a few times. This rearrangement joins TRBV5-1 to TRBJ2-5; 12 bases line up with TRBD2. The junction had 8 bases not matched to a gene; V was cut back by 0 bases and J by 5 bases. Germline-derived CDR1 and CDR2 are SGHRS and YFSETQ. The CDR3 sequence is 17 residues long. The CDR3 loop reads CASSLVALAGGTETQYF. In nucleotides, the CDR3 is TGCGCCAGCAGCTTGGTCGCTCTAGCGGGAGGGACGGAGACCCAGTACTTC.